Sequencing of this T cell receptor (beta chain) was carried out in a study of cytomegalovirus exposure and HLA in healthy donors. In the PCR, 60 Vbeta and 13 Jbeta primers were used. The repertoire was sequenced with immunoSEQ multiplex PCR; TCRdb's copy has only in-frame clones and lacks some. The sample lists approximately 210,000 clones, 82% occurring once. As concerns this clone: Its target is not known.

CDR3 length equals 14 residues. The ends lost 6 bases at V and 4 bases at J; junction bases unmatched: 6. CDR1 and CDR2 from the germline V gene are SNHLY and FYNNEI. Study results and caveats: A prior analysis recorded that most TCR beta V segments were productive about 90% or about 30% of the time. Later work associated roughly 15,000 TCR beta sequences with HLA alleles at 0.05 false discovery rate.

The rearrangement joins TRBV2 to TRBJ1-2; 9 bases map to TRBD1. Sequenced input: PBMCs. This clonotype originated in a middle-aged man in good health and CMV-seropositive. Here the CDR3 DNA reads TGTGCCAGCAGGGGGGCACAGGGGGCCTATGGCTACACCTTC. Its translation: CASRGAQGAYGYTF.